The present T cell receptor (beta chain) was sequenced within a study of cytomegalovirus exposure and HLA in healthy donors. Study-wide results and caveats: According to reports, the classifier identified cytomegalovirus status with high specificity and sensitivity. In a later analysis, at a false discovery rate of 0.05, 16,951 TCR beta sequences were associated with HLA alleles.

Trimming left V 10 bases short and J 2 bases short, with 13 bases between. Germline CDR1 SGHVS, CDR2 FQNEAQ. The CDR3 has 13 residues. 13 Jbeta primers and 60 Vbeta primers were used for the PCR. In the original processing: Unique TCR beta chains numbered around 80 million in a later analysis, with 10 million to 14 million shared. TCRdb keeps only in-frame clones here, not all; method: immunoSEQ multiplex PCR. The V and J calls and clone size come from that table; D and trimming were worked out from the DNA. Here the sample spans 74,000 or so clones, around four fifths being singletons. For this clone: Its antigen is unknown.

Unrecorded immune exposure was likely among donors, who were nominally healthy when sampled. What was sequenced was PBMCs. This TCR came from a man aged 50-59 years in good health and CMV-seropositive. The V call is TRBV7-8, the J call TRBJ2-3; D not certain. The CDR3 DNA is TGTGCCACCTCCGTGGAGATCACAGATACGCAGTATTTT. Translating gives CATSVEITDTQYF. Filled out from reference TRBV7-8 and TRBJ2-3, the complete variable domain reads GAGVSQSPRYKVAKRGQDVALRCDPISGHVSLFWYQQALGQGPEFLTYFQNEAQLDKSGLPSDRFFAERPEGSVSTLKIQRTQQEDSAVYLCATSVEITDTQYFGPGTRLTVL.